The present entry profiles one T cell receptor (beta chain) with its context. The target antigen is unknown. TCRdb's copy holds only in-frame clones and misses some; the assay was immunoSEQ multiplex PCR. Seen here are 80,000 or so clones, 85% to 90% observed once, and the top ten hold about 8%. The CDR3 loop spans 14 amino acids. Germline V gene sequence: CDR1 SGHVS, CDR2 FQNEAQ. The ends were cut back, 0 bases at V and 2 bases at J, with 6 bases in the middle. The data are from a study of OX40 agonist ivuxolimab in advanced cancers. Looking at the study overall: Allowance was made for prior anti-PD-1, anti-PD-L1 or anti-CTLA-4 therapy, and about 37% had some.

Study results and caveats: In the 0.1 to 3.0 mg/kg range, CD4+ and CD8+ blood T cells had expanded clonally by week 6. In CD8+ T cells, expanded clones were on average more numerous than in CD4+.

Material: CD4+ or CD8+ T cells sorted from blood, obtained in a trial of the OX40 agonist ivuxolimab. The sequence came from an adult with an advanced solid tumor such as melanoma, head and neck, liver or kidney cancer. This chain joins TRBV7-8 and TRBJ2-3, with D uncertain. The CDR3 region is CASSLATHTDTQYF. CDR3 in DNA: TGTGCCAGCAGCTTAGCGACCCACACAGATACGCAGTATTTT.